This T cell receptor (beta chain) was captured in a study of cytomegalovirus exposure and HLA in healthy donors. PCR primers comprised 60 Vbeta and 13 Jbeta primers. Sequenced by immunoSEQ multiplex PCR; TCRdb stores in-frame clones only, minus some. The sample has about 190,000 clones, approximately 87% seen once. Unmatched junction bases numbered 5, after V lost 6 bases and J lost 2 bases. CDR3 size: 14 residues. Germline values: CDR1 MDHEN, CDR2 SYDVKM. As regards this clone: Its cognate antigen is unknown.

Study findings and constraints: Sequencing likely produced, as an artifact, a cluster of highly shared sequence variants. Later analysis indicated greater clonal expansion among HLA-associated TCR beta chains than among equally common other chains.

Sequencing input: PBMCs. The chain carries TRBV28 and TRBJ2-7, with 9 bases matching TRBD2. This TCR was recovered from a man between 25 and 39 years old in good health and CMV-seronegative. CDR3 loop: CASSHLAGTYEQYF. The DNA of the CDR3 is TGTGCCAGCAGCCACCTAGCGGGGACCTACGAGCAGTACTTC.